Listed below are T cell receptor beta chains from one sample, sequenced in a study of immune heterogeneity within non-small cell lung tumors. TCRdb recomputed calls from the multiplex PCR reads with MiXCR, one row per CDR3 protein. Of roughly 12,000 distinct CDR3 sequences in the sample, around a fifth are singletons; the top ten hold 4.5% to 5.5%. Sequences were obtained from lung tumor tissue. The receptor set was obtained from a man aged 55 to 69 with non-small cell lung cancer. CDR3s include the opening cysteine and the closing phenylalanine or tryptophan. The order of the fields is J gene, D gene, clone size, V gene, CDR3 protein, CDR3 DNA. The D gene is left open where the match is weak. The size field is filled for only some rows; it gives once, few, many or a size class.

TRBJ2-7 | TRBD2 | many | TRBV20-1 | CSARDLASGSLEQYF | TGCAGTGCTAGAGATTTGGCTAGCGGGAGTCTCGAGCAGTACTTC
TRBJ1-2 | - | - | TRBV5-5 | CASSLGRLNYGYTF | TGTGCCAGCAGCTTGGGACGGCTTAACTATGGCTACACCTTC
TRBJ2-1 | - | few | TRBV30 | CAWSVVARGEQFF | TGTGCCTGGAGTGTAGTTGCCAGGGGTGAGCAGTTCTTC
TRBJ2-7 | - | few | TRBV20-1 | CSAIDTSDYEQYF | TGCAGTGCTATCGACACGTCGGACTACGAGCAGTACTTC
TRBJ2-7 | TRBD2 | - | TRBV20-1 | CSAGLAGVVDEQYF | TGCAGTGCGGGACTAGCGGGAGTCGTCGACGAGCAGTACTTC
TRBJ2-3 | TRBD2 | medium-sized | TRBV6-1 | CASSVTSGGPDTQYF | TGTGCCAGCAGTGTAACTAGCGGAGGCCCAGATACGCAGTATTTT
TRBJ2-5 | TRBD1 | - | TRBV27 | CASSLLGQPQETQYF | TGTGCCAGCAGTTTACTGGGACAGCCCCAAGAGACCCAGTACTTC
TRBJ2-1 | - | many | TRBV28 | CASSSSGDSSYNEQFF | TGTGCCAGCAGTTCCTCGGGGGATAGCTCCTACAATGAGCAGTTCTTC
TRBJ2-2 | TRBD1 | - | TRBV9 | CASSVRTGSGELFF | TGTGCCAGCAGCGTGCGGACAGGGTCCGGGGAGCTGTTTTTT
TRBJ2-2 | TRBD2 | few | TRBV29-1 | CSVDSGRHTGELFF | TGCAGCGTTGATAGCGGGAGACACACCGGGGAGCTGTTTTTT